This T cell receptor (beta chain) was identified in a study of shared clonotypes between healthy human individuals. Original processing methods: Junction-only immunoSEQ data arrived without quality scores, meaning filtering differed. Profiling relied on immunoSEQ multiplex PCR, and the TCRdb table lists in-frame clones only, not all of them. For V, J and clone size, that table is used; D and trimming come from the DNA. Of about 2.4 million clones in the sample, more than 90% are singletons; the top ten hold around 0.14%. CDR3 size: 15 residues. Germline CDR1 and CDR2: SNHLY and FYNNEI. With 9 bases removed from V and 3 bases from J, the gap between germline ends came to 21 bases.

This receptor was taken from a man in his late teens or twenties in good health. This chain links TRBV2 with TRBJ2-7; D gene uncertain. Sample: naive CD4+ T cells sorted from blood. This sample's subset: CD45RA+ positively selected. Written as DNA, the CDR3 is TGTGCCAGTGTTACGGGCGAATCAGTTTTCTACGAGCAGTACTTC. This sequence encodes CASVTGESVFYEQYF. Complete variable domain (other parts from reference TRBV2 and TRBJ2-7): EPEVTQTPSHQVTQMGQEVILRCVPISNHLYFYWYRQILGQKVEFLVSFYNNEISEKSEIFDDQFSVERPDGSNFTLKIRSTKLEDSAMYFCASVTGESVFYEQYFGPGTRLTVT.